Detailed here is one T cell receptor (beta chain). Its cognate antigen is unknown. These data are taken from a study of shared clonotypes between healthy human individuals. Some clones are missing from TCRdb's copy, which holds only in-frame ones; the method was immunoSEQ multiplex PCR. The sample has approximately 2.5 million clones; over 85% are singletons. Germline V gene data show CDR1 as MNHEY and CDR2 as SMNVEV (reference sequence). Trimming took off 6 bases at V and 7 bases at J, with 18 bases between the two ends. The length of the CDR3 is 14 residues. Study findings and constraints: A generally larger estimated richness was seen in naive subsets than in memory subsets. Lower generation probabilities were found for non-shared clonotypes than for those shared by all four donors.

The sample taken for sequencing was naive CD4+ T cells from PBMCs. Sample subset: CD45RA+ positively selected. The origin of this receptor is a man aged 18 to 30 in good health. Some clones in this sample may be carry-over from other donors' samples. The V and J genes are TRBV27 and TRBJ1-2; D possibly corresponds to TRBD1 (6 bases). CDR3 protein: CASRTNTGIGGYTF. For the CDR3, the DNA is TGTGCCAGCAGAACTAACACAGGGATTGGTGGCTACACCTTC.